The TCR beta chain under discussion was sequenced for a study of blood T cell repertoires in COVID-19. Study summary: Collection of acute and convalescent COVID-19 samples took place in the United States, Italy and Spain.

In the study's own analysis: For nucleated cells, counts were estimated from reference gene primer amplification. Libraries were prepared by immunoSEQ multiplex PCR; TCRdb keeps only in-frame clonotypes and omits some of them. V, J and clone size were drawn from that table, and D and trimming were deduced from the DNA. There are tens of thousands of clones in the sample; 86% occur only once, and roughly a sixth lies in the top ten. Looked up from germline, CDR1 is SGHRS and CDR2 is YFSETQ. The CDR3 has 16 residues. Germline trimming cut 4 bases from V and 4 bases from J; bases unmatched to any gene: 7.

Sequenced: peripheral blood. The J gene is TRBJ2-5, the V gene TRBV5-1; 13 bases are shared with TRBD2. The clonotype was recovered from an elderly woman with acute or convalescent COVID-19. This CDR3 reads CASSTTSGGRRETQYF. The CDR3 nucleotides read TGCGCCAGCAGCACGACTAGCGGGGGGCGGAGAGAGACCCAGTACTTC.